The 21 T cell receptor beta chains below were found in one sample sequenced in a study of blood T cell repertoires in COVID-19. Sequenced by immunoSEQ multiplex PCR; TCRdb stores in-frame clones only, minus some. The sample consists of 150,000 to 200,000 clones, 80% to 90% of them appearing once. The material sequenced was peripheral blood. Receptors were obtained from a man aged 50 to 60 with active or convalescent COVID-19.

The chain uses TRBV24-1 and TRBJ2-5, with D perhaps matching TRBD2 (6 bases). Germline values: CDR1 KGHDR, CDR2 SFDVKD. The CDR3 is made up of 12 amino acids. Between the trimmed V and J ends, which lost 5 bases and 7 bases, there was a span of 10 bases. The CDR3 reads CATSVQGGTQYF. In DNA form, the CDR3 reads TGTGCCACCAGTGTGCAGGGAGGGACCCAGTACTTC.

The V gene is TRBV11-2, the J gene TRBJ2-7, with 9 bases lining up with TRBD1. Germline CDR1 reads SGHAT; CDR2 reads FQNNGV. V was pared by 5 bases and J by 2 bases, with 10 bases of the junction left unmatched. This CDR3 region has 16 residues. The CDR3 sequence: CASSPTNRQGAYEQYF. The CDR3 DNA reads TGTGCCAGCAGCCCCACCAATAGACAGGGGGCCTACGAGCAGTACTTC.

This rearrangement joins TRBV6-2 or TRBV6-3 to TRBJ1-1; 7 bases match TRBD1. The CDR3 has 17 amino acids. The germline CDR1 and CDR2 sequences are MNHEY and SVGEGT. Losses at the gene ends were 5 bases for V and 0 bases for J; bases not matched to a gene: 12. The CDR3 loop is CASSPRTGPLMNTEAFF. The CDR3 nucleotides read TGTGCCAGCAGTCCAAGGACAGGCCCCTTAATGAACACTGAAGCTTTCTTT.

In DNA, the CDR3 is TGCGCCAGCTTGGAAGGGGGAACTAACACCGGGGAGCTGTTTTTT. It yields the protein CASLEGGTNTGELFF. V and J are TRBV5-1 and TRBJ2-2; TRBD1 might be the D (6 bases). The CDR3 length is 15 residues. Trimming cost V 7 bases and J 2 bases, with 15 bases left between them. Germline values: CDR1 SGHRS, CDR2 YFSETQ.

This CDR3 is CASIAGPPKNTGELFF. In nucleotides, the CDR3 is TGTGCCAGCATCGCAGGGCCCCCGAAGAACACCGGGGAGCTGTTTTTT. The chain combines TRBV21-1 with TRBJ2-2; no DNA check was done on the table's D call, TRBD1. TRBV21-1 is a pseudogene segment. This CDR3 has 16 residues.

The CDR3 spells CASSQGQGAYYGYTF. The CDR3 DNA sequence: TGTGCCAGCAGCCAAGGACAGGGGGCGTACTATGGCTACACCTTC. The rearrangement uses TRBV4-2 and TRBJ1-2, with TRBD1 matching 10 bases. The trim removed 1 base at V and 3 bases at J, leaving 2 bases unmatched. CDR3 size: 15 residues. Germline CDR1 LGHNA, CDR2 YNFKEQ.

The rearrangement uses TRBV7-9 and TRBJ2-7, with D perhaps TRBD2 (6 bases). V was trimmed by 4 bases and J by 4 bases, leaving 20 bases between them. Germline CDR1 and CDR2: SEHNR and FQNEAQ (reference sequence). The CDR3 contains 16 residues. The DNA for the CDR3 is TGTGCCAGCAGCTCCAGCGGGCTCGTCATTTTTTACGAGCAGTACTTC. It encodes CASSSSGLVIFYEQYF.

The chain recombines TRBV30 with TRBJ2-3; D perhaps matches TRBD2 (6 bases). CDR3 length: 12 amino acids. Between the trimmed V and J ends, which lost 1 base and 5 bases, there was a span of 7 bases. Per germline, CDR1 GTSNPN and CDR2 SVGIG (reference sequence). CDR3: CAWSGRGDTQYF. DNA for the CDR3: TGTGCCTGGAGTGGGCGGGGAGATACGCAGTATTTT.

For the CDR3, the DNA is TGTGCCAGCTCACTCCGGGACAGCGGAACGAGTTATGGCTACACCTTC. Protein sequence: CASSLRDSGTSYGYTF. J is TRBJ1-2 and V is TRBV18, with 7 nucleotides matching TRBD1. Unmatched junction bases numbered 13, after V lost 4 bases and J lost 5 bases. CDR1 is KGHSH, CDR2 LQKENI, per germline. This CDR3 region has 16 residues.

The chain combines TRBV15 with TRBJ1-1; D remains unclear. The CDR3 has 14 amino acids. V lost 0 bases and J 0 bases, leaving 5 bases between the germline ends. Germline CDR1 is LNHNV and CDR2 is YYDKDF (reference sequence). The CDR3 DNA reads TGTGCCACCAGCAGAGATACGGTGAACACTGAAGCTTTCTTT. This encodes CATSRDTVNTEAFF.

The CDR3 region is CASSRTGIHGYTF. CDR3 in DNA: TGTGCCAGCAGCCGCACGGGGATTCATGGCTACACCTTC. The rearrangement joins TRBV3-1 (or the pseudogene TRBV3-2) to TRBJ1-2; D ambiguous. The CDR3 extends over 13 amino acids. Germline V gene data show CDR1 as LGHDT and CDR2 as YNNKEL (reference sequence). The V gene lost 4 bases and the J gene lost 6 bases, with 12 bases spanning the gap.

This sequence joins TRBV19 and TRBJ1-1; no clear D. The V end lost 8 bases, the J end lost 0 bases, and 10 bases lay between the germline ends. The CDR3 length is 13 residues. From germline, CDR1 is LNHDA and CDR2 SQIVND (reference sequence). CDR3 in amino acids: CASYSYMNTEAFF. The DNA of the CDR3 is TGTGCCAGTTACAGCTACATGAACACTGAAGCTTTCTTT.

This clone was counted only a few times. This chain links TRBV6-1 with TRBJ1-2; 9 bases map to TRBD1. This CDR3 is built from 17 residues. Trimming took 3 bases from V and 2 from J; bases not matched to a gene: 10. Germline V lookup: CDR1 MNHNS, CDR2 SASEGT. The CDR3 DNA reads TGTGCCAGCAGTGACCAGGGGACCGGGACAGGGAACTATGGCTACACCTTC. Translation gives CASSDQGTGTGNYGYTF.

This rearrangement joins TRBV27 to TRBJ1-2, with TRBD1 matching over 7 bases. Trimming at V came to 7 bases and at J to 0 bases, leaving 8 bases not matched to a gene. The CDR3 is 15 residues long. The V gene's germline CDR1 is MNHEY and CDR2 SMNVEV (reference sequence). In nucleotides, the CDR3 is TGTGCCAGCAAAACCCGACAGGGACCTAACTATGGCTACACCTTC. Translation gives CASKTRQGPNYGYTF.

This clone was counted between two and nine times. This chain uses TRBV11-3 with TRBJ2-3; 8 bases match TRBD2. CDR1 is SGHNT and CDR2 is YENEEA in the germline V gene. The V segment lost 0 bases and the J segment 4 bases; nucleotides outside the gene matches: 3. The CDR3 totals 15 residues. This CDR3 is CASSLDASGPDTQYF. DNA for the CDR3: TGTGCCAGCAGCTTAGACGCTAGCGGGCCAGATACGCAGTATTTT.

The V gene is TRBV4-3, the J gene TRBJ1-1; no reliable D call. The CDR3 sequence is 15 residues long. The V end lost 0 bases, the J end lost 1 base, and 9 bases lay between the germline ends. CDR1 and CDR2 (germline): LGHNA, YSLEER. CDR3 in amino acids: CASSQENRGNTEAFF. The DNA for the CDR3 is TGCGCCAGCAGCCAAGAGAACCGGGGGAACACTGAAGCTTTCTTT.

V usage is TRBV19 and J usage is TRBJ1-3, with 10 bases lining up with TRBD1. With V trimmed by 4 bases and J by 5 bases, 8 bases remained unmatched. CDR1 is LNHDA and CDR2 is SQIVND in the germline V gene (reference sequence). This CDR3 contains 16 residues. The CDR3 DNA follows: TGTGCCAGTAGTAAAGGGACAGGGGATAGTCGAAACACCATATATTTT. Amino acid sequence: CASSKGTGDSRNTIYF.

The chain is built from TRBV30 and TRBJ1-1; 8 bases line up with TRBD1. The CDR3 spans 15 residues. Germline V gene data show CDR1 as GTSNPN and CDR2 as SVGIG (reference sequence). V shed 3 bases and J 5 bases; nucleotides not matched to a gene: 11. The CDR3 DNA sequence: TGTGCCTGGAGGCGGACAGGGCAATTGTTGACTGAAGCTTTCTTT. This sequence encodes CAWRRTGQLLTEAFF.

The chain links TRBV28 to TRBJ1-2; D uncertain. V was pared by 11 bases and J by 6 bases, with 10 bases between. CDR3 length: 10 amino acids. Germline CDR1 and CDR2: MDHEN and SYDVKM. CDR3 sequence: CASYTDGYTF. For the CDR3, the DNA is TGTGCCTCCTATACGGATGGCTACACCTTC.

This clone was found a few times. The chain carries TRBV28 and TRBJ2-3; D is uncertain. There are 12 residues in the CDR3. Looked up from germline, CDR1 is MDHEN and CDR2 is SYDVKM. V was cut by 7 bases and J by 2 bases, with 7 bases left in between. This CDR3 reads CASTRYTDTQYF. CDR3 bases: TGTGCCAGCACCCGGTACACAGATACGCAGTATTTT.

The J gene is TRBJ1-2, the V gene TRBV4-3; D gene ambiguous. Deletions cut 1 base from V and 4 bases from J, with 13 bases between. The CDR3 is made up of 15 amino acids. In germline, CDR1 is LGHNA, CDR2 YSLEER. For the CDR3, the DNA is TGCGCCAGCAGCCAAGCCCGACACCGTCCCTATGGCTACACCTTC. It translates to CASSQARHRPYGYTF.